This T cell receptor (beta chain) was recorded in a study of OX40 agonist ivuxolimab in advanced cancers. Study-wide findings and caveats: The work left the antigen specificity of expanded peripheral T cells undetermined.

Profiled with immunoSEQ multiplex PCR; TCRdb holds only in-frame clones, not every one. The sample has approximately 130,000 clones, about 92% seen once. Excluded were patients having autoimmune disease history or systemic immunosuppression. CDR3 length equals 14 residues. V lost 3 bases and J 5 bases, leaving 14 bases between the germline ends. Germline V gives CDR1 SNHLY, CDR2 FYNNEI. Remarks on this clone: What it binds is not known.

This sequence was found in an adult with an advanced solid tumor such as melanoma, head and neck, liver or kidney cancer. The gene calls are TRBV2 and TRBJ2-7; either TRBD1 or TRBD2 may supply D (5 bases each). The sequencing used CD4+ or CD8+ T cells sorted from blood, collected in a trial of the OX40 agonist ivuxolimab. CDR3: CASSEGHLGDEQYF. CDR3 DNA: TGTGCCAGCAGTGAGGGCCATTTGGGGGACGAGCAGTACTTC.